The 16 T cell receptor beta chains in this list originate from one sample, sequenced in a study of T cells in Graves' hyperthyroidism and ophthalmopathy. Amplification yielded TCR beta CDR3 regions, with RNA transcripts as the source. TCR CDR3 underwent first-round RT-PCR with the HTBI primer set. TCRdb independently ran MiXCR on the multiplex PCR reads; one entry per CDR3 protein. The table has over 350,000 distinct CDR3 sequences, about 18% seen once; the top ten hold roughly two fifths. The sample consisted of blood. The source of these receptors is a young man with Graves' ophthalmopathy.

The V gene is TRBV2, the J gene TRBJ1-6; 10 bases are shared with TRBD1. Germline V gene sequence: CDR1 SNHLY, CDR2 FYNNEI. The CDR3 runs 17 residues. Trimming took 6 bases from V and 9 from J; bases not matched to a gene: 14. In nucleotides, the CDR3 is TGTGCCAGCAGGGCAAACCCGGGACAGGGGAGGGGTTCACCCCTCCACTTT. It specifies CASRANPGQGRGSPLHF.

There are many counts of this clonotype. The gene calls are TRBV7-6 and TRBJ2-5; 12 nucleotides line up with TRBD2. V trimming: 5 bases; J trimming: 2 bases; junction bases outside the gene matches: 6. Germline loops: CDR1 SGHVS, CDR2 FNYEAQ. The CDR3 is made up of 16 amino acids. The CDR3 protein is CASSIRLAGAQETQYF. The DNA for the CDR3 is TGTGCCAGCAGCATCAGACTAGCGGGGGCTCAAGAGACCCAGTACTTC.

The V gene is TRBV4-1, the J gene TRBJ2-6; D gene unclear. This CDR3 region has 18 residues. Germline lookup yields CDR1 MGHRA and CDR2 YSYEKL. V lost 1 base to trimming and J lost 0 bases, with 13 bases between them. The CDR3 loop reads CASSQVILPISGANVLTF. The CDR3 coding sequence is TGCGCCAGCAGCCAAGTAATTTTACCGATCTCTGGGGCCAACGTCCTGACTTTC.

With regard to this clonotype: Because it lacks the conserved phenylalanine or tryptophan at the end, this CDR3 is likely a read error. The chain carries TRBV24-1 and TRBJ2-7; 7 positions agree with TRBD2. The CDR3 runs 13 residues. Germline V gives CDR1 KGHDR, CDR2 SFDVKD. V lost 3 bases, J lost 3 bases, and 1 base stayed unmatched. The CDR3 loop is CATSDGGGYEQYL. CDR3 DNA sequence: TGTGCCACCAGTGATGGCGGGGGCTACGAGCAGTACCTC.

The chain combines TRBV5-1 with TRBJ1-1; 7 bases are shared with TRBD1. Losses at the gene ends were 6 bases for V and 1 base for J; bases not matched to a gene: 9. This CDR3 has 15 residues. Germline CDR1 SGHRS, CDR2 YFSETQ. CDR3 nucleotide sequence: TGCGCCAGCACCCCGGGAGGGGGCGGGAACACTGAAGCTTTCTTT. Protein: CASTPGGGGNTEAFF.

This clonotype turned up a few times. The chain recombines TRBV2 with TRBJ2-4, with a possible D match to TRBD1 (5 bases). CDR1 is SNHLY and CDR2 is FYNNEI in the germline V gene. CDR3 length: 16 amino acids. Trimming stripped 6 bases from V and 8 bases from J, with 23 bases between. DNA of the CDR3: TGTGCCAGCAGGCCCCCCCTGGCAGGGCCAATTGACATTCAGTACTTC. Amino acid sequence: CASRPPLAGPIDIQYF.

The sample holds a few counts of this clonotype. This chain uses TRBV4-2 with TRBJ1-1, with TRBD1 as a possible D gene (5 bases). This CDR3 has 17 amino acids. Per germline, CDR1 LGHNA and CDR2 YNFKEQ. The V end lost 0 bases, the J end lost 6 bases, and 20 bases lay between the germline ends. Here the CDR3 reads CASSQDLLGRGVAEAFF. CDR3 DNA sequence: TGTGCCAGCAGCCAAGATCTTTTGGGGCGGGGGGTCGCTGAAGCTTTCTTT.

This clonotype was detected many times. The V gene is TRBV13, the J gene TRBJ1-1; D possibly corresponds to TRBD1 (5 bases). The CDR3 is made up of 16 amino acids. Germline V gives CDR1 PRHDT, CDR2 FYEKMQ (reference sequence). V was cut by 0 bases and J by 4 bases, with 15 bases left in between. CDR3 sequence: CASSLGRGTYATEAFF. CDR3 in DNA: TGTGCCAGCAGCTTAGGCCGGGGGACCTATGCCACTGAAGCTTTCTTT.

The chain recombines TRBV19 with TRBJ1-1; D not certain. This CDR3 is built from 13 residues. V was shortened by 9 bases and J by 0 bases, with 11 bases between the two germline ends. From germline, CDR1 is LNHDA and CDR2 SQIVND (reference sequence). CDR3 in amino acids: CASSGTMNTEAFF. CDR3 nucleotide sequence: TGTGCCAGCTCAGGAACCATGAACACTGAAGCTTTCTTT.

The chain joins TRBV27 to TRBJ2-1, with D perhaps matching TRBD1 (5 bases). Germline V gives CDR1 MNHEY, CDR2 SMNVEV (reference sequence). The CDR3 runs 15 residues. V lost 3 bases and J lost 6, with 15 bases in between. CDR3 region: CASSFGALHSNEQFF. Written as DNA, the CDR3 is TGTGCCAGCAGTTTTGGGGCTCTCCATTCCAATGAGCAGTTCTTC.

This clonotype was counted many times. This sequence joins TRBV2 and TRBJ1-5; a possible D gene is TRBD1 (5 bases). V lost 2 bases and J lost 2, with 10 bases in between. The germline V gene has CDR1 SNHLY and CDR2 FYNNEI. The CDR3 runs 15 residues. CDR3 nucleotide sequence: TGTGCCAGCAGTGAATGGGGGAACGGCAATCAGCCCCAGCATTTT. This encodes CASSEWGNGNQPQHF.

V and J are TRBV18 and TRBJ2-7; D possibly matches TRBD1 or TRBD2 (5 bases each). The CDR3 spans 13 residues. The V and J ends lost 4 bases and 6 bases respectively, with 13 bases between them. Per the germline V gene, CDR1 is KGHSH and CDR2 is LQKENI. The CDR3 coding sequence is TGTGCCAGCTCACTCTCCCATGGGGGCGAGCAGTACTTC. Protein product: CASSLSHGGEQYF.

This clonotype came up many times. The chain has TRBV28 and TRBJ1-5; the match to TRBD1 covers 7 bases. V shed 6 bases, J shed 9 bases, and the junction held 8 bases outside the gene matches. Germline V gene sequence: CDR1 MDHEN, CDR2 SYDVKM. This CDR3 is built from 13 residues. The CDR3 nucleotides are TGTGCCAGCAGACGCGGACAGGAGTTGCCCCAGCATTTT. Translated, it gives CASRRGQELPQHF.

The chain joins TRBV10-3 to TRBJ2-3; D may match TRBD1 or TRBD2 (6 bases each). Looked up from germline, CDR1 is ENHRY and CDR2 is SYGVKD. Trimming pared 4 bases from V and 6 bases from J, leaving 17 bases between. This CDR3 contains 15 residues. The CDR3 protein is CAISVGGGYSDTQYF. The CDR3 DNA reads as TGTGCCATCAGTGTCGGAGGGGGTTATTCGGATACGCAGTATTTT.

This clonotype has at least ten counts. This chain connects TRBV7-3 to TRBJ2-5; D may be TRBD1 (6 bases). There are 15 residues in the CDR3. CDR1 and CDR2 (germline): SGHTA, FQGTGA. Between the trimmed V and J ends, which lost 5 bases and 4 bases, there was a span of 17 bases. The chain's CDR3 is CASSTLGHSGETQYF. CDR3 nucleotide sequence: TGTGCCAGCAGCACGTTGGGACATTCAGGAGAGACCCAGTACTTC.

V and J are TRBV4-1 and TRBJ2-7, with D hard to call. Germline V gene lookup returns CDR1 MGHRA and CDR2 YSYEKL. V lost 0 bases, J lost 1 base, and 13 bases lay in between. The CDR3 loop spans 16 amino acids. Written as DNA, the CDR3 is TGCGCCAGCAGCCAAGATTTTGGGTTAGGGTCCTACGAGCAGTACTTC. It codes for CASSQDFGLGSYEQYF.